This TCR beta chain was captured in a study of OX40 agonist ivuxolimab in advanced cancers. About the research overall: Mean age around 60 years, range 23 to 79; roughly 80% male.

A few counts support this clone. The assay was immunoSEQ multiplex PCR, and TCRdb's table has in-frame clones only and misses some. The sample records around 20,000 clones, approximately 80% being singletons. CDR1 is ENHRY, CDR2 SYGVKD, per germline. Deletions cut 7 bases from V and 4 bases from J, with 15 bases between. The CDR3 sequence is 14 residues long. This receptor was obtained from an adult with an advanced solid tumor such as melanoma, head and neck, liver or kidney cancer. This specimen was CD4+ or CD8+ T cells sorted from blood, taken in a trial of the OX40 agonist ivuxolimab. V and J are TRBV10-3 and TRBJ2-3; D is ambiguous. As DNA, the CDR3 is TGTGCCATCACTCTGGACCCCGAGGCAGATACGCAGTATTTT. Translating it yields CAITLDPEADTQYF.